A selection of T cell receptor beta chains follows, all from one sample in a study of shared clonotypes between healthy human individuals. Sequencing was performed with immunoSEQ multiplex PCR; in TCRdb, only in-frame clones are kept and a portion is missing. The sample includes hundreds of thousands of clones, approximately 96% of them seen just once. Material: naive CD8+ T cells sorted from blood. These receptors all come from a woman younger than 45 in good health. Each CDR3 is given with its conserved first and last residue. The D gene is left open where the match is weak. Size tells how often a clone was seen (once, few, many) or the class of an expanded clone, and some rows leave it out.

CDR3 DNA	CDR3 protein	V gene	J gene	clone size	D gene
TGTGCCGAATACTTAGACGATGAGCAGTTCTTC	CAEYLDDEQFF	TRBV11-2	TRBJ2-1	once	-
TGTGCCAGCAGCTTAGGGCTTGGCGGGCTCCAAGAGACCCAGTACTTC	CASSLGLGGLQETQYF	TRBV7-9	TRBJ2-5	-	-
TGTGCCAGCAGTTCGAACAGTTTCCAAGAGACCCAGTACTTC	CASSSNSFQETQYF	TRBV6-6	TRBJ2-5	-	-
TGTGCCAGCAGTTACCGGGCGTTAGCGGGACTATCTGAGCAGTTCTTC	CASSYRALAGLSEQFF	TRBV6-5	TRBJ2-1	-	TRBD2
TGTGCCAGCAGCTCGCGACTAGCGGAGCCTAGGGGAGAGACCCAGTACTTC	CASSSRLAEPRGETQYF	TRBV11-2	TRBJ2-5	-	TRBD2
TGTGCCAGCAGCCCGACGTATGAGACAGGAATCACCGGGGAGCTGTTTTTT	CASSPTYETGITGELFF	TRBV27	TRBJ2-2	-	-
TGTGCCAGCAGCCCTGAAGAGACAGGGAGGATGTCCTACGAGCAGTACTTC	CASSPEETGRMSYEQYF	TRBV5-8	TRBJ2-7	-	-
TGTGCCAGCAGTTTATCGAGCTACGAGCAGTACTTC	CASSLSSYEQYF	TRBV28	TRBJ2-7	-	-
TGTGCCAGTAGTATAGGGGGACAGCTTACTAACTATGGCTACACCTTC	CASSIGGQLTNYGYTF	TRBV19	TRBJ1-2	-	TRBD1
TGCGCCAGCAGCCAGGACATGGAGTCCTACGAGCAGTACTTC	CASSQDMESYEQYF	TRBV4-1	TRBJ2-7	-	-
TGCGCCAGCAGCCAAGAGGAGTGGGGGGACATATACAATGAGCAGTTCTTC	CASSQEEWGDIYNEQFF	TRBV4-1	TRBJ2-1	-	-
TGTGCCAGCAGTGCATCCACAGGGGGCATCTTGAACACTGAAGCTTTCTTT	CASSASTGGILNTEAFF	TRBV2	TRBJ1-1	few	TRBD1
TGTGCCAGCAGCCAAGTAGGGACAGGACCTTACGAGCAGTACTTC	CASSQVGTGPYEQYF	TRBV4-2	TRBJ2-7	-	TRBD1
TGTGCCACCGGGACTTGGACAGATACGCAGTATTTT	CATGTWTDTQYF	TRBV27	TRBJ2-3	-	-
TGTGCCAGCAGCTTGGGATGGGGGGAAGGTTCCGAGCAGTACTTC	CASSLGWGEGSEQYF	TRBV5-4	TRBJ2-7	-	-
TGTGCCAGCAGTCCGTACAGGGAGTCCGGCGAGCAGTACTTC	CASSPYRESGEQYF	TRBV27	TRBJ2-7	-	-
TGTGCCAGCAGCTTTCGGCCGGGGGGGACAGCCCATGGCTACACCTTC	CASSFRPGGTAHGYTF	TRBV27	TRBJ1-2	-	TRBD1
TGTGCCAGCAGGGGAGCGGGGCAGGGGTACGAGCAGTACTTC	CASRGAGQGYEQYF	TRBV27	TRBJ2-7	-	-
TGTGCCAGCAGCGTAGATTTGGGGGACACTGAAGCTTTCTTT	CASSVDLGDTEAFF	TRBV7-9	TRBJ1-1	few	-
TGTGCCAGCGATGAAACCCCGATAGGGAACACCATATATTTT	CASDETPIGNTIYF	TRBV21-1	TRBJ1-3	-	-
TGTGCCAGCAGCTACACTAGCGGGTTCCTATCTGGGGCCAACGTCCTGACTTTC	CASSYTSGFLSGANVLTF	TRBV7-2	TRBJ2-6	-	TRBD2
TGTGCCAGCACCCCGACGGGGGGCGGCTACAATGAGCAGTTCTTC	CASTPTGGGYNEQFF	TRBV7-9	TRBJ2-1	-	-
TGTGCCAGCAGCTCGAAACAGGGGATGAACACTGAAGCTTTCTTT	CASSSKQGMNTEAFF	TRBV7-8	TRBJ1-1	once	TRBD1
TGTGCCAGCGACCCCGGGACTAGCGGGAGGCGGAATGAGCAGTTCTTC	CASDPGTSGRRNEQFF	TRBV2	TRBJ2-1	-	TRBD2
TGCAGCGTAGGGGGGACTAGCGGGAGTGGTGAGCAGTTCTTC	CSVGGTSGSGEQFF	TRBV29-1	TRBJ2-1	-	TRBD2
TGTGCCAGCAGTCTACAGGGGGCGAGTGGCTACACCTTC	CASSLQGASGYTF	TRBV28	TRBJ1-2	-	TRBD1
TGTGCCAGTAGTATACGGGCAGGGTACGAGCAGTACTTC	CASSIRAGYEQYF	TRBV19	TRBJ2-7	-	-
TGTGCCAGCAGCCGAGGACAGGGGGCGGATGAGCAGTTCTTC	CASSRGQGADEQFF	TRBV7-3	TRBJ2-1	-	TRBD1
TGTGCCAGCAGTCCCTTAAGCGCAGATACGCAGTATTTT	CASSPLSADTQYF	TRBV6-5	TRBJ2-3	-	-
TGCAGCGTTGAACAGGGGCATACGCAGTATTTT	CSVEQGHTQYF	TRBV29-1	TRBJ2-3	-	-
TGTGCCAGCAGCGGAGGACAGGGGGCGGGGGAGCAGTACTTC	CASSGGQGAGEQYF	TRBV5-6	TRBJ2-7	-	TRBD1
TGTGCCAGCAGGTTAGACGCAGGGGTCCTACCTGAAGCTTTCTTT	CASRLDAGVLPEAFF	TRBV11-2	TRBJ1-1	-	-
TGTGCCATTTCTTCAAAAACTGGGACACCGAACACCGGGGAGCTGTTTTTT	CAISSKTGTPNTGELFF	TRBV19	TRBJ2-2	-	-
TGTGCCACCAGCTCCCCCCCGGGGACAGAAACCTACGAGCAGTACTTC	CATSSPPGTETYEQYF	TRBV15	TRBJ2-7	-	TRBD1
TGTGCCAGTAGTATAGCGGGCTACGAATCCGAGCAGTACTTC	CASSIAGYESEQYF	TRBV19	TRBJ2-7	-	-
TGTGCCAGTGGTGACAGGCTGAACACTGAAGCTTTCTTT	CASGDRLNTEAFF	TRBV7-9	TRBJ1-1	-	-
TGTGCCAGCAGCTTAACCGGACAGGCGAATGAGCAGTTCTTC	CASSLTGQANEQFF	TRBV13	TRBJ2-1	-	TRBD1
TGTGCCAGTAGGCAAACAGGGCACAATGAGCAGTTCTTC	CASRQTGHNEQFF	TRBV19	TRBJ2-1	-	-
TGCAGCGTTGAACAGCTATATGGCTACACCTTC	CSVEQLYGYTF	TRBV29-1	TRBJ1-2	-	-
TGTGCCTGGCAGAGTAGAACAACTCAGGACAGGGGTTCGAATGGCTACACCTTC	CAWQSRTTQDRGSNGYTF	TRBV30	TRBJ1-2	-	TRBD1
TGTGCCAGCAGCCAAGGGTACGAGCAGTACTTC	CASSQGYEQYF	TRBV14	TRBJ2-7	-	-
TGTGCCAGCACGGGGGCGCGTGGGGAGCTGTTTTTT	CASTGARGELFF	TRBV13	TRBJ2-2	-	-
TGCAGCGCCGCCGGGACGGATCACTACGAGCAGTACTTC	CSAAGTDHYEQYF	TRBV29-1	TRBJ2-7	few	-
TGTGCCAGTACTATTCGAGGCGGAGCGCGGGAGCAGTTCTTC	CASTIRGGAREQFF	TRBV19	TRBJ2-1	-	-